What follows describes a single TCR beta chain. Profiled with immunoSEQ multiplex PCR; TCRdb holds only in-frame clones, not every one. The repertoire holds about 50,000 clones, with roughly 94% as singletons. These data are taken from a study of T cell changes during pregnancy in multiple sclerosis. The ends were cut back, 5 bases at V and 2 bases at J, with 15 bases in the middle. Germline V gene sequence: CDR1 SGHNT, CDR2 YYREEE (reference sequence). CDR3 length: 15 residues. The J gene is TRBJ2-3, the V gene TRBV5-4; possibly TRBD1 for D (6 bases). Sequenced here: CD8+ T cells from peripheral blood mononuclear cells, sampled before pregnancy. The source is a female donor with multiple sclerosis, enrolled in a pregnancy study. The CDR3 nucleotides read TGTGCCAGCAGTCTGGGGGCAGGTAACACAGATACGCAGTATTTT. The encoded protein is CASSLGAGNTDTQYF.